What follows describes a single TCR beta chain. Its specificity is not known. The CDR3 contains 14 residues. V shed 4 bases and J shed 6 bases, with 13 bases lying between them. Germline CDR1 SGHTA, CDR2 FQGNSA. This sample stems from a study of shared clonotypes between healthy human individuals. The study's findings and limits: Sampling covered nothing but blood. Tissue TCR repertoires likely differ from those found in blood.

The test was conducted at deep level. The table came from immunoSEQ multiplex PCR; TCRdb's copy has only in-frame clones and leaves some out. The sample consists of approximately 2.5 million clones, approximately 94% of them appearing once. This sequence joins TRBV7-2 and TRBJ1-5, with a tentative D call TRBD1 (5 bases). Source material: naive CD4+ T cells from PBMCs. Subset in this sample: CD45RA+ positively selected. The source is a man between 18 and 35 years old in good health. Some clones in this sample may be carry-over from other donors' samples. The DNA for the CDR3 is TGTGCCAGCAGCTCGTCAGGGAGGGTTCAGCCCCAGCATTTT. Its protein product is CASSSSGRVQPQHF.